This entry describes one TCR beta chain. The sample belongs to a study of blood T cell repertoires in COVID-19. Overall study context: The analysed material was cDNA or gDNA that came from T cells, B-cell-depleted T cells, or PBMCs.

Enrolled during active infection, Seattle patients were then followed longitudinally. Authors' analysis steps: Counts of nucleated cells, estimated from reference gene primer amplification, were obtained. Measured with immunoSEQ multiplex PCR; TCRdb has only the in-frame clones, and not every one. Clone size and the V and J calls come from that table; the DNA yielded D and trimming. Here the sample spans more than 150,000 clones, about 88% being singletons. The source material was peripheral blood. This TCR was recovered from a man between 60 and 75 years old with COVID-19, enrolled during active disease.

The CDR3 is CASPDGGDGYTF. CDR3 bases: TGTGCCTCCCCCGACGGGGGAGACGGCTACACCTTC. The chain carries TRBV2 and TRBJ1-2; D possibly corresponds to TRBD1 (5 bases). The CDR3 covers 12 residues. The V end was cut by 11 bases, the J end by 8 bases, with 18 bases between. Per germline, CDR1 SNHLY and CDR2 FYNNEI.